This is a list of T cell receptor beta chains from one sample in a study of shared clonotypes between healthy human individuals. Method: immunoSEQ multiplex PCR; TCRdb's copy keeps in-frame clones and lacks some. The table records about 980,000 clones, approximately 80% of them present only once. Sequences were obtained from memory CD4+ T cells sorted from blood. The receptors here all came from a man between 18 and 29 years old in good health. Each CDR3 is given with its conserved first and last residue. The D gene is left open where the match is weak. Rows give clone size only sometimes, using once, few, many, or a class for an expanded clone.

v_gene	d_gene	j_gene	abundance	CDR3nt	CDR3aa
TRBV2	NA	TRBJ1-1	NA	TGTGCCAGCAGATCACTAAACACTGAAGCTTTCTTT	CASRSLNTEAFF
TRBV6-5	NA	TRBJ2-7	NA	TGTGCCAGCAGTTATTCCGGTGGTGCGGCCTACGAGCAGTGCTTC	CASSYSGGAAYEQCF
TRBV10-3	NA	TRBJ1-1	NA	TGTGCCATCAGTGAGTCGGGGTTTAGGAACACTGAAGCTTTCTTT	CAISESGFRNTEAFF
TRBV7-2	NA	TRBJ1-1	few	TGTGCCAGCAGCTATCGGGGGAGCACTGAAGCTTTCTTT	CASSYRGSTEAFF
TRBV30	TRBD2	TRBJ2-3	NA	TGTGCCTGGACCACCGGGCGGACTAGCAGAGAAGCAGATACGCAGTATTTT	CAWTTGRTSREADTQYF
TRBV30	NA	TRBJ1-2	few	TGTGCCTGGAGTGTTGGGGTCGAGGACTATGGCTACACCTTC	CAWSVGVEDYGYTF
TRBV6-5	NA	TRBJ2-7	NA	TGTGCCAGCAGCTCCGGTACCTACGAGCAGTACTTC	CASSSGTYEQYF
TRBV5-4	TRBD1	TRBJ2-7	NA	TGTGCCAGCACCAACCGGGACAGAACCTACGAGCAGTACTTC	CASTNRDRTYEQYF
TRBV7-2	TRBD2	TRBJ2-7	NA	TGTGCCAGCAGCTTAGTCAATGTAGCGGGGGGGCCCTACGAGCAGTACTTC	CASSLVNVAGGPYEQYF
TRBV30	NA	TRBJ2-2	NA	TGTGCCTGTCAACCCGGGACCCTCACCGGGGAGCTGTTTTTT	CACQPGTLTGELFF
TRBV28	NA	TRBJ1-1	few	TGTGCCAGCACAAGACCCCCTCAAGCTTTCTTT	CASTRPPQAFF
TRBV30	NA	TRBJ2-3	NA	TGTGCCTGGAGCAGTTCGGATACGCAGTATTTT	CAWSSSDTQYF
TRBV30	NA	TRBJ2-2	NA	TGTGCCTGGAGTGTATCTTCGACGGGGACCGGGGAGCTGTTTTTT	CAWSVSSTGTGELFF
TRBV18	NA	TRBJ1-3	NA	TGTGCCAGCTCACCAGGAGACACCATATATTTT	CASSPGDTIYF
TRBV18	NA	TRBJ2-1	NA	TGTGCCAGCTCACCTTTGTTGGTAGGCAATGAGCAGTTCTTC	CASSPLLVGNEQFF